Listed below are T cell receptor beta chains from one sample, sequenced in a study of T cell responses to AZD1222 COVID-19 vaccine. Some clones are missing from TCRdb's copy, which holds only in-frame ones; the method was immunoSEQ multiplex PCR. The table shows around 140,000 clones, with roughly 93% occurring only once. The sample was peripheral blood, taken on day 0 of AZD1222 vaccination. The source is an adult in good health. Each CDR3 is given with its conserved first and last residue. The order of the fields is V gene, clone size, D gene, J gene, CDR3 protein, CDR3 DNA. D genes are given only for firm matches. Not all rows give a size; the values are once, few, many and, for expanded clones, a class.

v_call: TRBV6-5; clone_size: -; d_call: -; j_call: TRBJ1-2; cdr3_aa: CAIELSYGYTF; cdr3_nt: TGTGCCATCGAGCTATCCTATGGCTACACCTTC
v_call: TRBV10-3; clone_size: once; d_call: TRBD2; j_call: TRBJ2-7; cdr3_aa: CATMREASSYEQYF; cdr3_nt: TGTGCCACCATGCGGGAGGCGAGCTCCTACGAGCAGTACTTC
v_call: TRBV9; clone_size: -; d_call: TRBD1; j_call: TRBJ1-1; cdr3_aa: CASSVVAGGNTEAFF; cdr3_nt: TGTGCCAGCAGCGTAGTTGCAGGGGGGAACACTGAAGCTTTCTTT
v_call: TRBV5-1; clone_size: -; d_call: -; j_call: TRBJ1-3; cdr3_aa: CASSLDGGGTASGNTIYF; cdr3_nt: TGCGCCAGCAGCTTGGACGGAGGTGGTACAGCCTCTGGAAACACCATATATTTT
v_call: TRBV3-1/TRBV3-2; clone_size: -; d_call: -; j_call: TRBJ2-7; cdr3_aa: CASSQVLGECHYEQYF; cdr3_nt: TGTGCCAGCAGCCAAGTCCTAGGGGAGTGCCACTACGAGCAGTACTTC
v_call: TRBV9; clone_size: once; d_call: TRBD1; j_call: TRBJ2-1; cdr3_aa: CASSTGQDNEQFF; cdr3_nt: TGTGCCAGCAGCACGGGACAGGATAATGAGCAGTTCTTC
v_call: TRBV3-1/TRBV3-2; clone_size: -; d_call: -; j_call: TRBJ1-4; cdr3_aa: CASSQELRGRPYF; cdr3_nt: TGTGCCAGCAGCCAAGAGCTCCGGGGCCGACCTTATTTT
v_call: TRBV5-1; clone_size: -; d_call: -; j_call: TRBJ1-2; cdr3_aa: CASSLESGRDLGGYTF; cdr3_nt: TGCGCCAGCAGCTTGGAGAGTGGCAGGGACCTGGGTGGCTACACCTTC
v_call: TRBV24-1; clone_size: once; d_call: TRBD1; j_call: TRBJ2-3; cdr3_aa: CATSDRTGTGSDTQYF; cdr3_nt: TGTGCCACCAGTGACCGGACAGGGACGGGCTCAGATACGCAGTATTTT
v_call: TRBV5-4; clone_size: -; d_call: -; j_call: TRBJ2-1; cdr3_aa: CASSLPRIGEQFF; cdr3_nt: TGTGCCAGCAGCTTGCCCCGTATCGGAGAGCAGTTCTTC
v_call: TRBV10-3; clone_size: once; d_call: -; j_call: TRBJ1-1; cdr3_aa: CAISPKEISNTEAFF; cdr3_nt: TGTGCCATCAGCCCGAAGGAAATTTCGAACACTGAAGCTTTCTTT
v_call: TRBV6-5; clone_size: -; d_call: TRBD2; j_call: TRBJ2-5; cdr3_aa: CASRRSSGGETQYF; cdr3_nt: TGTGCCAGCAGGAGGAGTAGCGGGGGGGAGACCCAGTACTTC
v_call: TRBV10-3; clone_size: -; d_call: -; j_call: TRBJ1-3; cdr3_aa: CAISPDPIVSGNTIYF; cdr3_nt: TGTGCCATCAGTCCGGATCCGATTGTCTCTGGAAACACCATATATTTT
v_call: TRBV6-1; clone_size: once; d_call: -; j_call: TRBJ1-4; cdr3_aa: CASSESPVSGEKLFF; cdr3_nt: TGTGCCAGCAGTGAAAGTCCCGTCTCTGGTGAAAAACTGTTTTTT
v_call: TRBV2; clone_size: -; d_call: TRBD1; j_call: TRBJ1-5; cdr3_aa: CASSGDRGRRPNQPQHF; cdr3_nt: TGTGCCAGCAGTGGGGACAGGGGGCGCAGACCGAATCAGCCCCAGCATTTT
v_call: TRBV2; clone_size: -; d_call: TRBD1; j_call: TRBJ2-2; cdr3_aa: CASTRRIQGRRDTGELFF; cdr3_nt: TGTGCCAGCACCCGAAGGATACAGGGGCGGCGAGACACCGGGGAGCTGTTTTTT
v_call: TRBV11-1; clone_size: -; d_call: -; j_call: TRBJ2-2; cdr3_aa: CASSLRRETNTGELFF; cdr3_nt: TGTGCCAGCAGCTTACGGCGGGAAACGAACACCGGGGAGCTGTTTTTT
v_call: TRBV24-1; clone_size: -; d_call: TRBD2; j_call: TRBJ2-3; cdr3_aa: CASGGPGLEDTQYF; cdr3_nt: TGTGCCAGCGGGGGGCCCGGGCTAGAGGATACGCAGTATTTT
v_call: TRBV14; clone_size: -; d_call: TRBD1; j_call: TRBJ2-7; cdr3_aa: CASSPRRQGVFPHYEQYF; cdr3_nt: TGTGCCAGCAGCCCGAGAAGACAGGGGGTGTTCCCTCACTACGAGCAGTACTTC
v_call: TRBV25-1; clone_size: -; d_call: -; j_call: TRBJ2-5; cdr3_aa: CASSSPDRGTQYF; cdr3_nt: TGTGCCAGCAGTTCCCCAGATCGGGGGACCCAGTACTTC
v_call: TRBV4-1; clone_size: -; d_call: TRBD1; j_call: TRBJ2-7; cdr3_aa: CASSLRTGNSNEQYF; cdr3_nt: TGCGCCAGCAGCCTCCGGACAGGGAACTCTAACGAGCAGTACTTC
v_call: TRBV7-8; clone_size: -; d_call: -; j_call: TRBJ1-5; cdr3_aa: CASSSIHYGDSNQPQHF; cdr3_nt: TGTGCCAGCAGTTCTATACATTATGGAGATAGCAATCAGCCCCAGCATTTT
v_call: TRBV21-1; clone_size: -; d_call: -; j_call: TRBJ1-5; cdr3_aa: CASSSRTGLLNQPQHF; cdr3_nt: TGTGCCAGCAGCTCAAGGACGGGCCTCCTCAATCAGCCCCAGCATTTT
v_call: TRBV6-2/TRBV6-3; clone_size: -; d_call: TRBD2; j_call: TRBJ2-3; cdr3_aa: CASSYMSSGGTDTQYF; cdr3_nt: TGTGCCAGCAGTTACATGTCCTCCGGGGGGACAGATACGCAGTATTTT
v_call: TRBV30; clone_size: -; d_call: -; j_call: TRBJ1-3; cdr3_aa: CAWEPGESGNTIYF; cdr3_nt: TGTGCCTGGGAACCTGGGGAATCTGGAAACACCATATATTTT
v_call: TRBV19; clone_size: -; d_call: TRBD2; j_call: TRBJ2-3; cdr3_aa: CASRELAGGFTDTQYF; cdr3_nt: TGTGCCAGTAGAGAGCTAGCGGGGGGGTTCACAGATACGCAGTATTTT
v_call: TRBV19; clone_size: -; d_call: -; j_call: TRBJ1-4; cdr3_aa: CASSASPREQGWNEKLFF; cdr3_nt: TGTGCCAGTAGTGCCAGCCCCCGTGAACAGGGCTGGAATGAAAAACTGTTTTTT
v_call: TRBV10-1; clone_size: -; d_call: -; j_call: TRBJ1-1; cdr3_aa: CASSDRATEAFF; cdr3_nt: TGCGCCAGCAGTGACCGGGCCACTGAAGCTTTCTTT
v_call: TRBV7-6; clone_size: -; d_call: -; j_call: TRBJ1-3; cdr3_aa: CASSVSAAFGNTIYF; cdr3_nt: TGTGCCAGCAGCGTCAGTGCCGCCTTCGGAAACACCATATATTTT
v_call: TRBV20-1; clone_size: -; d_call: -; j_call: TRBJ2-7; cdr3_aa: CSARTPGEQYF; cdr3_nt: TGCAGTGCTAGAACCCCTGGCGAGCAGTACTTC
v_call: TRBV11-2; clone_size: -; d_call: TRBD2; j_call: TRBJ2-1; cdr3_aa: CASSSWERENPNNEQFF; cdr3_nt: TGTGCCAGCAGCTCGTGGGAGCGGGAAAACCCGAATAATGAGCAGTTCTTC
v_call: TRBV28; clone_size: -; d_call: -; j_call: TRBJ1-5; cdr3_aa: CASRVGGVGNQPQHF; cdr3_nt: TGTGCCAGCAGGGTCGGAGGGGTGGGCAATCAGCCCCAGCATTTT
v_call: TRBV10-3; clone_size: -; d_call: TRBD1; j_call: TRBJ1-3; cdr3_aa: CAISDLGQGGGNTIYF; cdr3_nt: TGTGCCATCAGTGACCTCGGACAGGGGGGTGGAAACACCATATATTTT
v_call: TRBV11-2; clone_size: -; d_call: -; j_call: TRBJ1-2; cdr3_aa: CASSLWDGYTF; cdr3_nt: TGTGCCAGCAGCCTGTGGGACGGCTACACCTTC
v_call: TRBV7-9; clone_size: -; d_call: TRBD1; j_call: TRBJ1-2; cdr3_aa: CASSTDRGLGYTF; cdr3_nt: TGTGCCAGCAGCACCGACAGGGGGCTTGGCTACACCTTC
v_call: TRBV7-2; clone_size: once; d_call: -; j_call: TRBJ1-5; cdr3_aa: CASSLAAGVNQPQHF; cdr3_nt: TGTGCCAGCAGCTTAGCTGCAGGGGTCAATCAGCCCCAGCATTTT
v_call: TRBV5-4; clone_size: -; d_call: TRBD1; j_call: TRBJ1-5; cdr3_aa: CASSLTGASNQPQHF; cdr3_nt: TGTGCCAGCAGCTTGACAGGGGCGAGCAATCAGCCCCAGCATTTT
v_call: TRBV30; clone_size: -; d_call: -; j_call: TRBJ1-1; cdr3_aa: CAWQATAEAFF; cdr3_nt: TGTGCCTGGCAGGCCACCGCTGAAGCTTTCTTT
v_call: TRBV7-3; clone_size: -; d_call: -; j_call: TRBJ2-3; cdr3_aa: CASSLEGSTDTQYF; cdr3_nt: TGTGCCAGCAGCTTGGAGGGAAGCACAGATACGCAGTATTTT
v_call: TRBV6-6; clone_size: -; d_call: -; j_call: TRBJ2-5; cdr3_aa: CASETGPPEETQYF; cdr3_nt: TGTGCCAGCGAGACAGGACCGCCGGAAGAGACCCAGTACTTC